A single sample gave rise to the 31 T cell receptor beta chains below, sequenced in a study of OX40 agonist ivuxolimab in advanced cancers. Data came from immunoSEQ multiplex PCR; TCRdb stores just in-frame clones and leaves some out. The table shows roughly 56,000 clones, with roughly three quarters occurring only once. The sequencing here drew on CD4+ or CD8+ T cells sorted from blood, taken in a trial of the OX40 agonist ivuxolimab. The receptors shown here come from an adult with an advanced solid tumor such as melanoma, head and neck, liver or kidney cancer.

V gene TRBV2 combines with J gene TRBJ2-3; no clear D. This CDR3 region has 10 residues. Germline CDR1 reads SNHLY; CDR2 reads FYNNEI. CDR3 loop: CASSTDTQYF. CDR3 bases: TGTGCTTCAAGCACAGATACGCAGTATTTT.

The CDR3 DNA reads TGTGCCAGCAGCCCTTCGGGACAACTGTACACCATATATTTT. Its translation: CASSPSGQLYTIYF. This chain joins TRBV7-8 and TRBJ1-3, with D possibly TRBD1 on 6 matching bases. CDR3 length: 14 residues. With 5 bases removed from V and 8 bases from J, the gap between germline ends came to 16 bases. Germline V gives CDR1 SGHVS, CDR2 FQNEAQ.

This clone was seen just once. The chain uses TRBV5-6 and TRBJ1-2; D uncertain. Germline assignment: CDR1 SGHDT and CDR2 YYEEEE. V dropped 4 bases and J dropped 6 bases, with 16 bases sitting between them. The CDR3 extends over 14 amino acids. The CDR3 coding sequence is TGTGCCAGCAGCCTCACAGCGGGGTATGATGGCTACACCTTC. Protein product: CASSLTAGYDGYTF.

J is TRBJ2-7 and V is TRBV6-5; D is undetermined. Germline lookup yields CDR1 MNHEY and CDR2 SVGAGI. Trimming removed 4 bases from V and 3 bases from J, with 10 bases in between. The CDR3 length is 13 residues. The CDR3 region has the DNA TGTGCCAGCAGTTCCGACCGAAACTACGAGCAGTACTTC. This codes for CASSSDRNYEQYF.

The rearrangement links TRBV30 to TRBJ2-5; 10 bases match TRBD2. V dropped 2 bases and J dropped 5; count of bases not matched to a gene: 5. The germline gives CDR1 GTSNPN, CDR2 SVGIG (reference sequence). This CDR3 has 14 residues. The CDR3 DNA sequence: TGTGCCTGGAGTATGAGCGGGGGGGTTGAGACCCAGTACTTC. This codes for CAWSMSGGVETQYF.

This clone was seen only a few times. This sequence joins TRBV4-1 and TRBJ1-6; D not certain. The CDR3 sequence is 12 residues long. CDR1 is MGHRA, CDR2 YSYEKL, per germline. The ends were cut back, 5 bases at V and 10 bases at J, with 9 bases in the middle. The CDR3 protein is CASSSEGSPLHF. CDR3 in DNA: TGCGCCAGCAGCTCCGAGGGCTCACCCCTCCACTTT.

The CDR3 DNA reads as TGTGCCAGTAAATTGGAAGGCAATCAGCCCCAGCATTTT. Protein: CASKLEGNQPQHF. The gene calls are TRBV19 and TRBJ1-5, with D unclear. The CDR3 runs 13 residues. The V end was cut by 7 bases, the J end by 2 bases, with 9 bases between. Germline V gives CDR1 LNHDA, CDR2 SQIVND (reference sequence).

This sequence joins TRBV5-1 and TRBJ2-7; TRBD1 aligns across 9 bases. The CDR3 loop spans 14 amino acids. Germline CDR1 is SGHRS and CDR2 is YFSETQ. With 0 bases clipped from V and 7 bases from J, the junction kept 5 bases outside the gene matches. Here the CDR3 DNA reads TGCGCCAGCAGCTTGGAGGGACAGGGTCAAGAGCAGTACTTC. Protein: CASSLEGQGQEQYF. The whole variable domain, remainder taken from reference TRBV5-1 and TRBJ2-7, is KAGVTQTPRYLIKTRGQQVTLSCSPISGHRSVSWYQQTPGQGLQFLFEYFSETQRNKGNFPGRFSGRQFSNSRSEMNVSTLELGDSALYLCASSLEGQGQEQYFGPGTRLTVT.

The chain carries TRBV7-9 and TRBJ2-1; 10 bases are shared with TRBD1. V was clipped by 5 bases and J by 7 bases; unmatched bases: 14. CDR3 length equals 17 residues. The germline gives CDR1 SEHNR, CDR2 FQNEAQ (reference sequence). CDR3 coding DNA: TGTGCCAGCAGCCCTAAATTGGGACAGGGGACTTCGAATGAGCAGTTCTTC. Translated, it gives CASSPKLGQGTSNEQFF.

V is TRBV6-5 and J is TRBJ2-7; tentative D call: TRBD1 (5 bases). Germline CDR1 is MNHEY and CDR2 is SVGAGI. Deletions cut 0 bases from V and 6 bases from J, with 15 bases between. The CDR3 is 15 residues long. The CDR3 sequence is CASSYSKYQGSEQYF. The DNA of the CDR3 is TGTGCCAGCAGTTACTCGAAGTATCAGGGATCCGAGCAGTACTTC.

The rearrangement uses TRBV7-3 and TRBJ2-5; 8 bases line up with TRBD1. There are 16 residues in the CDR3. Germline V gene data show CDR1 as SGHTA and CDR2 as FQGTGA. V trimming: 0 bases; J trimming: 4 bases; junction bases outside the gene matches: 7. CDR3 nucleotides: TGTGCCAGCAGCTTAACGGTCCAGGGGGCTGGAGAGACCCAGTACTTC. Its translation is CASSLTVQGAGETQYF.

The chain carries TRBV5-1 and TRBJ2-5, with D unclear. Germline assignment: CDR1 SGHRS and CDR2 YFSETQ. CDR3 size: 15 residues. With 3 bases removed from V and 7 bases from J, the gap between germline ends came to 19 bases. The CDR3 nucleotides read TGCGCCAGCAGCTCGGAGAGCGTAGGTCCTGGGACCCAGTACTTC. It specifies CASSSESVGPGTQYF.

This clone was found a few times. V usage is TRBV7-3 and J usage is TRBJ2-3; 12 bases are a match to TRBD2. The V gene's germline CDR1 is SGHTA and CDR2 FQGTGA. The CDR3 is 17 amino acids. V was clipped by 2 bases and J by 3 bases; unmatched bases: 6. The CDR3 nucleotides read TGTGCCAGCAGCTTACTAGCGGGGGGGCTTAAGACAGATACGCAGTATTTT. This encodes CASSLLAGGLKTDTQYF. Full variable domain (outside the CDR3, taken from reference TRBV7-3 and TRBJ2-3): GAGVSQTPSNKVTEKGKYVELRCDPISGHTALYWYRQSLGQGPEFLIYFQGTGAADDSGLPNDRFFAVRPEGSVSTLKIQRTERGDSAVYLCASSLLAGGLKTDTQYFGPGTRLTVL.

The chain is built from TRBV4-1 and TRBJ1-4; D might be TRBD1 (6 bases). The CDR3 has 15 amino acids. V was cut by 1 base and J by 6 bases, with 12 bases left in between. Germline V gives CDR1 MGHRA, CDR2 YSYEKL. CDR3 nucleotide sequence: TGCGCCAGCAGCCAAGTCCCAGGGGTGGATGAAAAACTGTTTTTT. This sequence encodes CASSQVPGVDEKLFF.

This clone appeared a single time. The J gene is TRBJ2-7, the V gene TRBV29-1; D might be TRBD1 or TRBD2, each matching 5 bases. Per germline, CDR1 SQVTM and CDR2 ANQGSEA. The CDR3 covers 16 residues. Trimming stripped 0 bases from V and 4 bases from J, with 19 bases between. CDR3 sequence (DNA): TGCAGCGTTGAAGATCGGGGTGGGGCTAGATCTTACGAGCAGTACTTC. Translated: CSVEDRGGARSYEQYF.

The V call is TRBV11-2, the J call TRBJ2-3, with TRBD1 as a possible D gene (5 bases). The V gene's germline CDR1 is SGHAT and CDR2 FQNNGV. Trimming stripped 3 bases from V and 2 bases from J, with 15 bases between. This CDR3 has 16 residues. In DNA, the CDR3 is TGTGCCAGCAGCTTGGCTCTAGGGGTTTTCACAGATACGCAGTATTTT. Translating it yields CASSLALGVFTDTQYF.

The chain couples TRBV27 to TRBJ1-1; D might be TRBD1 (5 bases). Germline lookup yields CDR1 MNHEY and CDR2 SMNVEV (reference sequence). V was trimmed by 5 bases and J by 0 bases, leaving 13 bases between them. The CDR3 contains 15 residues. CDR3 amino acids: CASSLLQEMNTEAFF. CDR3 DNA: TGTGCCAGCAGTCTATTACAGGAGATGAACACTGAAGCTTTCTTT.

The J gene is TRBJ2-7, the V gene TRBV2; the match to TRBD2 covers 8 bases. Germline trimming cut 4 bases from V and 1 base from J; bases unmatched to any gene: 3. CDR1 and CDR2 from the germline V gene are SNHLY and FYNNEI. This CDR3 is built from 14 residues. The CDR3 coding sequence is TGTGCCAGCAGTGCGGGACTAGTTTCCTACGAGCAGTACTTC. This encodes CASSAGLVSYEQYF.

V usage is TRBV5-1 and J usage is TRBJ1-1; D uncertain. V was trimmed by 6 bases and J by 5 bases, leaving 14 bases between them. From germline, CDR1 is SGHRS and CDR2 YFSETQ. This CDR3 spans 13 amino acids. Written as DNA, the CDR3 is TGCGCCAGCAACCCTAGGGTGGGAACTGAAGCTTTCTTT. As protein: CASNPRVGTEAFF.

Here the CDR3 reads CASSLSGRADTQYF. The CDR3 DNA is TGTGCCAGCAGCCTTAGCGGGAGAGCTGATACGCAGTATTTT. The chain carries TRBV5-5 and TRBJ2-3, with 9 bases that match TRBD2. Germline V gene data show CDR1 as SGHKS and CDR2 as YYEKEE (reference sequence). Trimming at V came to 4 bases and at J to 6 bases, leaving 6 bases not matched to a gene. CDR3 length: 14 amino acids.

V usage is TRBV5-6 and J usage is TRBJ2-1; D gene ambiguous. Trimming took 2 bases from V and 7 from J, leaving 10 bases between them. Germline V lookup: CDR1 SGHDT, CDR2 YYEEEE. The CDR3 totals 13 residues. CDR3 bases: TGTGCCAGCAGCTTTCTGGGGTGGAATGAGCAGTTCTTC. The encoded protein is CASSFLGWNEQFF. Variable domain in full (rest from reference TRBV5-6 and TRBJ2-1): DAGVTQSPTHLIKTRGQQVTLRCSPKSGHDTVSWYQQALGQGPQFIFQYYEEEERQRGNFPDRFSGHQFPNYSSELNVNALLLGDSALYLCASSFLGWNEQFFGPGTRLTVL.

The CDR3 DNA sequence: TGTGCCAGCAGCTTAGACAGGCAGGGTAACACCGGGGAGCTGTTTTTT. Translating gives CASSLDRQGNTGELFF. The chain uses TRBV11-2 and TRBJ2-2, with TRBD1 as a possible D gene (5 bases). Germline V gives CDR1 SGHAT, CDR2 FQNNGV. Trimming removed 0 bases from V and 2 bases from J, with 10 bases in between. The CDR3 covers 16 residues.

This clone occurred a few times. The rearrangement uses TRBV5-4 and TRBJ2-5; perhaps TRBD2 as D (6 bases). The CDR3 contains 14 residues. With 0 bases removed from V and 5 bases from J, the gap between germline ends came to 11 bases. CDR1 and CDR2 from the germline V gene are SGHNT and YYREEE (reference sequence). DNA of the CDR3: TGTGCCAGCAGCTTGGAGGGGAGGAGCGAGACCCAGTACTTC. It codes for CASSLEGRSETQYF.

The CDR3 bases are TGTGCCTGGAGGGTGGGAGGGAGCGGTCTCTTAAATTCACCCCTCCACTTT. Amino acid sequence: CAWRVGGSGLLNSPLHF. The chain is built from TRBV30 and TRBJ1-6; D gene uncertain. Germline lookup yields CDR1 GTSNPN and CDR2 SVGIG (reference sequence). This CDR3 is 17 amino acids long. The V and J ends lost 3 bases and 7 bases respectively, with 22 bases between them. Variable domain in full (rest from reference TRBV30 and TRBJ1-6): SQTIHQWPATLVQPVGSPLSLECTVEGTSNPNLYWYRQAAGRGLQLLFYSVGIGQISSEVPQNLSASRPQDRQFILSSKKLLLSDSGFYLCAWRVGGSGLLNSPLHFGNGTRLTVT.

Here the CDR3 DNA reads TGTGCCAGCAGCCAACCCGGGGGCGAGCAGTACTTC. Its translation: CASSQPGGEQYF. V usage is TRBV7-3 and J usage is TRBJ2-7; a weak D match, TRBD2 (6 bases). In germline, CDR1 is SGHTA, CDR2 FQGTGA. Trimming stripped 5 bases from V and 6 bases from J, with 11 bases between. The CDR3 loop spans 12 amino acids.

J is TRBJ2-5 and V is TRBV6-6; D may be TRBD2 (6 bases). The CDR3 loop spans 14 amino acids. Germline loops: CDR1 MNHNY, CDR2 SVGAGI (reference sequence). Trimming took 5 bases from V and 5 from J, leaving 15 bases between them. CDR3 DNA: TGTGCCAGCAGTCCAAGGGACTGGGTGGAGACCCAGTACTTC. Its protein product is CASSPRDWVETQYF.

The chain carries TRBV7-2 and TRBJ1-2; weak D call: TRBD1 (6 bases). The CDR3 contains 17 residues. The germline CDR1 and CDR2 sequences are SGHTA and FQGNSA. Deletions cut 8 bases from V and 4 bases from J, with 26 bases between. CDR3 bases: TGTGCCAGCTCGCGGGGGCGAGGGGCCATGAACGCCTATGGCTACACCTTC. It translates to CASSRGRGAMNAYGYTF.

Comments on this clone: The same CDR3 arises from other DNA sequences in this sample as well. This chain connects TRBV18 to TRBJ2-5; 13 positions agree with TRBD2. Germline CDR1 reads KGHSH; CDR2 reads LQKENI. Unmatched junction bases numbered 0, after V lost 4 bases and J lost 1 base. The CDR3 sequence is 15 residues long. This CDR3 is CASSRLAGGQETQYF. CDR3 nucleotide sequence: TGTGCCAGCTCACGACTAGCGGGGGGCCAAGAGACCCAGTACTTC.

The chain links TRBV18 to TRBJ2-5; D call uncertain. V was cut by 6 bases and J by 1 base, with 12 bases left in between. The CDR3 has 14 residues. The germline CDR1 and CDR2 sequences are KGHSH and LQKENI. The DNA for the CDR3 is TGTGCCAGCTCCCCTACCTCAGCCCAAGAGACCCAGTACTTC. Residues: CASSPTSAQETQYF.

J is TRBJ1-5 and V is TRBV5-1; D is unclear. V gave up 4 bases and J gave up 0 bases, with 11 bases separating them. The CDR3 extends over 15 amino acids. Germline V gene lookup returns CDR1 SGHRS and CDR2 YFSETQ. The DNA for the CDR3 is TGCGCCAGCAGCCCGACATCTGCTAGCAATCAGCCCCAGCATTTT. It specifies CASSPTSASNQPQHF.

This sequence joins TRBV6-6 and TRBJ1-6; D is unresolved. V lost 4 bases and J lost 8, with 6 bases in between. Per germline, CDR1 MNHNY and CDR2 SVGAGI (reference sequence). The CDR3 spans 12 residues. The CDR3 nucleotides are TGTGCCAGCAGTTTGGGTGATTCACCCCTCCACTTT. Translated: CASSLGDSPLHF.